This TCR beta chain was identified during a study of OX40 agonist ivuxolimab in advanced cancers. Study as a whole: Patients were treated with intravenous ivuxolimab, dosed at 0.01 to 10 mg/kg and infused every 2 weeks. The study, taken as a whole, reports: What antigens the expanded peripheral T cells recognized was never established.

Method: immunoSEQ multiplex PCR; TCRdb's copy keeps in-frame clones and lacks some. The sample carries 90,000 or so clones, roughly nine tenths recorded once. This clone was seen a single time. Its antigen is unidentified. The sequencing used CD4+ or CD8+ T cells sorted from blood, collected in a trial of the OX40 agonist ivuxolimab. The origin of this receptor is an adult with an advanced solid tumor such as melanoma, head and neck, liver or kidney cancer.

CDR3 sequence (DNA): TGTGCCAGCAGCAAAGACCGGACTAGCGTAGCCTACGAGCAGTACTTC. Translating gives CASSKDRTSVAYEQYF. This chain links TRBV21-1 with TRBJ2-7; the table assigns TRBD2, which was not confirmed against the DNA. TRBV21-1 is a recognized pseudogene. CDR3 length equals 16 residues.